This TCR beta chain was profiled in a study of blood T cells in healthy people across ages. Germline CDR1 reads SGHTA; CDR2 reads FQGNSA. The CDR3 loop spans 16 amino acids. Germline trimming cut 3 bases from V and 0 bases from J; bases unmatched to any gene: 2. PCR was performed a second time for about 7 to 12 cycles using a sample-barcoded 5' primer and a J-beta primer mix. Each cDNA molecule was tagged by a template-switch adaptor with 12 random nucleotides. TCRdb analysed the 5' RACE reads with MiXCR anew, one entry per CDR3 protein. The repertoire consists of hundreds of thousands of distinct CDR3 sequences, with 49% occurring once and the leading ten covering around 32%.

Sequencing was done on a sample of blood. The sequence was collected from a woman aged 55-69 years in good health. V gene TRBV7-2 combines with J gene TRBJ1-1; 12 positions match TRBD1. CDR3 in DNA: TGTGCCAGCAGCTTCGGGACAGGGGGCATGAACACTGAAGCTTTCTTT. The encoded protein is CASSFGTGGMNTEAFF.